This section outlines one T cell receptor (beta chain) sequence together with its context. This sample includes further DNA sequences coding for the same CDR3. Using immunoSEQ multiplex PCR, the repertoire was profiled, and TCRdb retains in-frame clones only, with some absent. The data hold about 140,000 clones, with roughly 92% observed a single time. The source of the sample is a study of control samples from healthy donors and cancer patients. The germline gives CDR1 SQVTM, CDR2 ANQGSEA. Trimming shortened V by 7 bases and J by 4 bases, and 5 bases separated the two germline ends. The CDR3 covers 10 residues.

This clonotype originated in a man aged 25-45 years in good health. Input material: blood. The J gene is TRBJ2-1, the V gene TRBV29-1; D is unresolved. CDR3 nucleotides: TGCAGCGCAGAATACAATGAGCAGTTCTTC. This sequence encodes CSAEYNEQFF.